A selection of T cell receptor beta chains follows, all from one sample in a study of breast tumors, draining lymph nodes, adjacent tissues. Each CDR3 protein gets one entry after TCRdb re-called the multiplex PCR reads with MiXCR. In the table there are approximately 130,000 distinct CDR3 sequences, 21% of which are singletons. Sequencing was performed on axillary lymph node tissue. The source of these receptors is a female donor with breast cancer. Some clones in this sample may be carry-over from other donors' samples. Each CDR3 is given with its conserved first and last residue. D genes are given only for firm matches. A clone size is listed for some rows: how often the clone was seen (once, few, many), or a class if it is expanded.

V	size	J	D	CDR3	DNA
TRBV19	many	TRBJ2-1	NA	CASKVLGSSYNEQFF	TGTGCCAGTAAGGTCCTCGGGAGCTCCTACAATGAGCAGTTCTTC
TRBV7-2	NA	TRBJ2-4	TRBD1	CASSLPGGVYVIQYF	TGTGCCAGCAGCTTACCAGGGGGCGTTTATGTCATTCAGTACTTC
TRBV5-1	many	TRBJ2-1	TRBD2	CASSRRLAGGTYNEQFF	TGCGCCAGCAGCCGCCGACTAGCGGGAGGGACCTACAATGAGCAGTTCTTC
TRBV20-1	many	TRBJ1-5	NA	CSASQGDQPQHF	TGCAGTGCTTCACAGGGTGATCAGCCCCAGCATTTT
TRBV20-1	many	TRBJ2-3	TRBD1	CSAPRTGGTDTQYF	TGCAGTGCTCCAAGGACAGGGGGCACAGATACGCAGTATTTT
TRBV30	NA	TRBJ2-3	NA	CAWSVGSTDMQYF	TGTGCCTGGAGTGTCGGGTCCACAGATATGCAGTATTTT
TRBV14	many	TRBJ2-5	NA	CASSQGTQETQYF	TGTGCCAGCAGCCAGGGGACACAAGAGACCCAGTACTTC
TRBV20-1	many	TRBJ2-7	TRBD1	CSAAPGQGYEQYF	TGCAGTGCTGCTCCGGGACAGGGATACGAGCAGTACTTC
TRBV11-2	many	TRBJ2-7	NA	CASSLELRDPEQYF	TGTGCCAGCAGCTTAGAGTTAAGGGATCCCGAGCAGTACTTC
TRBV27	many	TRBJ2-1	NA	CASSAGATSGEQFF	TGTGCCAGCAGCGCCGGGGCTACGTCGGGGGAGCAGTTCTTC
TRBV12-3/TRBV12-4	few	TRBJ1-5	TRBD1	CASSFRTGSNQPQHF	TGTGCCAGCAGTTTTCGGACAGGGAGTAATCAGCCCCAGCATTTT
TRBV20-1	many	TRBJ1-3	TRBD1	CSATQGDSGNTIYF	TGCAGTGCGACACAGGGGGACTCTGGAAACACCATATATTTT
TRBV20-1	many	TRBJ2-3	TRBD2	CSAETSGDSTDTQYF	TGCAGTGCCGAGACTAGCGGGGATAGCACAGATACGCAGTATTTT
TRBV19	many	TRBJ1-2	NA	CASSDRGGRRDDGYTF	TGTGCCAGTAGTGATAGAGGGGGAAGGCGTGATGATGGCTACACCTTC
TRBV9	NA	TRBJ2-2	NA	CASRAEQGTGELFF	TGTGCCAGCAGAGCAGAGCAGGGCACCGGGGAGCTGTTTTTT